The 7 T cell receptor beta chains in this list originate from one sample, sequenced in a study of OX40 agonist ivuxolimab in advanced cancers. Method: immunoSEQ multiplex PCR; TCRdb's copy keeps in-frame clones and lacks some. The table includes 45,000 to 65,000 clones, about 81% detected once. Sequenced here: CD4+ or CD8+ T cells sorted from blood, sampled in a trial of the OX40 agonist ivuxolimab. These receptors originate from an adult with an advanced solid tumor such as melanoma, head and neck, liver or kidney cancer.

This clone was seen once. The chain employs TRBV7-8 and TRBJ2-7; 10 bases align to TRBD2. The CDR3 runs to 18 residues. Germline values: CDR1 SGHVS, CDR2 FQNEAQ. The ends lost 1 base at V and 2 bases at J; junction bases unmatched: 11. CDR3 DNA: TGTGCCAGCAGCTTAGGGGGTAGCGGGGGGTATTTGACCTACGAGCAGTACTTC. This sequence encodes CASSLGGSGGYLTYEQYF.

This rearrangement joins TRBV5-1 to TRBJ2-3, with D perhaps matching TRBD1 (6 bases). Trimming removed 5 bases at V and 2 bases at J, with 12 bases between. This CDR3 region has 14 residues. The germline CDR1 and CDR2 sequences are SGHRS and YFSETQ. As DNA, the CDR3 is TGCGCCAGCAGAGGACAGTCTTACACAGATACGCAGTATTTT. Translation: CASRGQSYTDTQYF.

The genes are TRBV18 and TRBJ2-5, with a possible D match to TRBD2 (6 bases). The DNA end lines up better with TRBJ2-7; the J call may be wrong. This CDR3 comprises 13 residues. The germline CDR1 and CDR2 sequences are KGHSH and LQKENI. Here the CDR3 DNA reads TGTGCCAGCTCACCGAATGGAGGGAACGAGCAGTACTTC. This codes for CASSPNGGNEQYF.

This clone came up a few times. The CDR3 sequence: CSAKRAEAFF. In DNA form, the CDR3 reads TGCAGTGCTAAACGAGCTGAAGCTTTCTTT. The chain carries TRBV20-1 and TRBJ1-1; no clear D gene. The CDR3 loop spans 10 amino acids. Trimming removed 4 bases from V and 6 bases from J, with 6 bases in between. CDR1 and CDR2 (germline): DFQATT, SNEGSKA (reference sequence).

The rearrangement joins TRBV4-1 to TRBJ2-7, with 10 bases that match TRBD2. V lost 0 bases to trimming and J lost 9 bases; unmatched junction nucleotides: 20. The length of the CDR3 is 19 residues. Germline values: CDR1 MGHRA, CDR2 YSYEKL. CDR3 amino acids: CASSQDFGRASGGAWGQYF. CDR3 nucleotide sequence: TGCGCCAGCAGCCAAGATTTCGGGCGGGCTAGCGGGGGCGCATGGGGGCAGTACTTC.

In nucleotides, the CDR3 is TGTGCCAGCAGGATTAGGGCAGGGGGGCGCCATGGGAACACTGAAGCTTTCTTT. Protein sequence: CASRIRAGGRHGNTEAFF. The chain has TRBV7-2 and TRBJ1-1; 7 bases are a match to TRBD1. The germline V gene encodes CDR1 SGHTA and CDR2 FQGNSA. The CDR3 consists of 18 residues. V lost 6 bases to trimming and J lost 1 base; unmatched junction nucleotides: 17.

This chain uses TRBV5-8 with TRBJ1-2; 8 nucleotides match TRBD1. The junction had 3 bases not matched to a gene; V was cut back by 3 bases and J by 8 bases. Looked up from germline, CDR1 is SGHTS and CDR2 is YDEGEE. CDR3 length equals 12 residues. Written as DNA, the CDR3 is TGTGCCAGCAGCTGGACAGGGAAAGGCTACACCTTC. Protein: CASSWTGKGYTF.